In this sample, the clone carrying this TCR beta chain turned up a few times. Its target is not known. The iRepertoire nested amplicon-rescue multiplex PCR amplified TCR alpha and beta CDR3s from RNA. MiXCR, applied by TCRdb to the multiplex PCR reads, yields one record per CDR3 protein. This table has 100,000 to 150,000 distinct CDR3 sequences, approximately 25% appearing once. This sample is part of a study of glioma-infiltrating T cells. V was pared by 0 bases and J by 5 bases, with 5 bases of the junction left unmatched. CDR3 length: 15 residues. Germline V gene sequence: CDR1 SGHRS, CDR2 YFSETQ. Regarding the study as a whole: CDR3 overlap between tissue and blood was very small. Gliomas, especially low-grade, showed above-expected tissue-blood divergence; non-neoplastic patients showed below.

The sequencing input was glioma tissue, nonneoplastic brain tissue, or PBMCs (not recorded which). The source is a human donor with low-grade glioma or glioblastoma, undergoing nonglioma brain surgery, or in good health (not recorded which). The rearrangement uses TRBV5-1 and TRBJ1-3; 7 bases match TRBD1. Here the CDR3 DNA reads TGCGCCAGCAGCTTGGAAGAGGGGGCGCGAAACACCATATATTTT. Translation: CASSLEEGARNTIYF.